Listed here are 10 T cell receptor beta chains from one sample, sequenced in a study of radiation and T cells in renal cell carcinoma. Noted time point: blood 2 weeks post-SBRT. Treatment in this sample: 15 Gy SBRT to primary tumor, nephrectomy 4 weeks later. Sequenced by immunoSEQ multiplex PCR; TCRdb stores in-frame clones only, minus some. Seen here are roughly 120,000 clones, roughly four fifths observed once, and the top ten hold approximately 2%. The source material was blood, sampled from a patient whose treatment included radiotherapy and nephrectomy. The receptor set was obtained from a woman in her sixties with renal cell carcinoma.

This chain joins TRBV2 and TRBJ2-1; D is undetermined. V was pared by 7 bases and J by 8 bases, with 9 bases between. Germline V gives CDR1 SNHLY, CDR2 FYNNEI. CDR3 size: 11 residues. CDR3 residues: CASIGIDEQFF. In DNA form, the CDR3 reads TGTGCCAGCATTGGGATCGATGAGCAGTTCTTC.

The rearrangement links TRBV7-2 to TRBJ2-7, with unresolved D. Germline lookup yields CDR1 SGHTA and CDR2 FQGNSA. The CDR3 spans 14 residues. Trimming shortened V by 1 base and J by 2 bases, and 9 bases separated the two germline ends. The DNA of the CDR3 is TGTGCCAGCAGCTTAGGGCGGCTTACCTACGAGCAGTACTTC. It yields the protein CASSLGRLTYEQYF.

V is TRBV11-2 and J is TRBJ1-2; D unclear. The germline V and J ends were trimmed by 2 bases and 2 bases, with 6 bases remaining between them. Germline CDR1 SGHAT, CDR2 FQNNGV. The CDR3 length is 13 residues. CDR3: CASSLSQNYGYTF. The CDR3, as DNA: TGTGCCAGCAGCTTATCTCAGAACTATGGCTACACCTTC.

This rearrangement joins TRBV7-6 to TRBJ2-5; the match to TRBD2 covers 7 bases. Germline V gene lookup returns CDR1 SGHVS and CDR2 FNYEAQ. The trim removed 0 bases at V and 4 bases at J, leaving 14 bases unmatched. There are 18 residues in the CDR3. CDR3 loop: CASSLALVGEGPLETQYF. For the CDR3, the DNA is TGTGCCAGCAGCTTAGCGCTTGTCGGGGAGGGCCCTCTAGAGACCCAGTACTTC.

This clone was seen a few times. The rearrangement uses TRBV19 and TRBJ1-2; TRBD1 might be the D (6 bases). The CDR3 consists of 12 residues. Trimming pared 8 bases from V and 4 bases from J, leaving 11 bases between. CDR1 and CDR2 from the germline V gene are LNHDA and SQIVND (reference sequence). CDR3 DNA sequence: TGTGCCAGTGCACAGGGAGTCTATGGCTACACCTTC. It yields the protein CASAQGVYGYTF.

V usage is TRBV7-9 and J usage is TRBJ1-2; unclear D gene. The CDR3 runs to 12 residues. V lost 1 base, J lost 6 bases, and 6 bases lay in between. Per germline, CDR1 SEHNR and CDR2 FQNEAQ (reference sequence). The CDR3 DNA sequence: TGTGCCAGCAGCTTAGAAGGCCATGGCTACACCTTC. This gives the protein CASSLEGHGYTF.

This clone was observed a handful of times. V is TRBV15 and J is TRBJ1-1; D unresolved. CDR1 is LNHNV, CDR2 YYDKDF, per germline (reference sequence). This CDR3 contains 14 residues. V lost 2 bases and J 7 bases, leaving 14 bases between the germline ends. The CDR3 loop reads CATSRSGTGLEAFF. Written as DNA, the CDR3 is TGTGCCACCAGCAGATCCGGTACGGGCCTTGAAGCTTTCTTT.

The chain employs TRBV7-8 and TRBJ2-7; D call uncertain. There are 13 residues in the CDR3. The germline V gene has CDR1 SGHVS and CDR2 FQNEAQ. Trimming removed 3 bases from V and 2 bases from J, with 8 bases in between. The CDR3 loop is CASSLVLAYEQYF. For the CDR3, the DNA is TGTGCCAGCAGCTTGGTTCTAGCCTACGAGCAGTACTTC. The variable domain in full, with the rest retrieved from reference TRBV7-8 and TRBJ2-7, is GAGVSQSPRYKVAKRGQDVALRCDPISGHVSLFWYQQALGQGPEFLTYFQNEAQLDKSGLPSDRFFAERPEGSVSTLKIQRTQQEDSAVYLCASSLVLAYEQYFGPGTRLTVT.

The CDR3 loop is CASRVEASNQPQHF. The CDR3 DNA is TGTGCCAGTAGGGTAGAAGCTAGCAATCAGCCCCAGCATTTT. The J gene is TRBJ1-5, the V gene TRBV19, with D hard to call. Germline lookup yields CDR1 LNHDA and CDR2 SQIVND (reference sequence). CDR3 length: 14 residues. Trimming left V 6 bases short and J 0 bases short, with 9 bases between.

The genes are TRBV28 and TRBJ1-2, with 7 bases matching TRBD1. The CDR3 runs to 14 residues. In germline, CDR1 is MDHEN, CDR2 SYDVKM. V trimming: 6 bases; J trimming: 4 bases; junction bases outside the gene matches: 8. In nucleotides, the CDR3 is TGTGCCAGCAGACCCACAGGGACAGCCTATGGCTACACCTTC. This gives the protein CASRPTGTAYGYTF.